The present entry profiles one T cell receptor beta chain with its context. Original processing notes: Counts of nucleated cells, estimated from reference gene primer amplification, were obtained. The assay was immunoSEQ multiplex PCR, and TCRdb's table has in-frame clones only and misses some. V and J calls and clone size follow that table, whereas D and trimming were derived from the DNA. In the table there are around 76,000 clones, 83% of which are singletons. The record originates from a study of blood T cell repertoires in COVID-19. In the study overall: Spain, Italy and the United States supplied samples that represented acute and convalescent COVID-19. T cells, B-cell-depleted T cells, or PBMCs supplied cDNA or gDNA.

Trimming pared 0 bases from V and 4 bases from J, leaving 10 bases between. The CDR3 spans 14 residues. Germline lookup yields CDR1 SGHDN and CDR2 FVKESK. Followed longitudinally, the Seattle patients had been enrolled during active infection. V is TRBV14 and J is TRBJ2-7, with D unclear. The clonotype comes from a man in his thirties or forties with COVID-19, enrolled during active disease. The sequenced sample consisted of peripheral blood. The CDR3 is CASSQDSTKYEQYF. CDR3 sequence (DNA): TGTGCCAGCAGCCAAGATAGTACTAAATACGAGCAGTACTTC.